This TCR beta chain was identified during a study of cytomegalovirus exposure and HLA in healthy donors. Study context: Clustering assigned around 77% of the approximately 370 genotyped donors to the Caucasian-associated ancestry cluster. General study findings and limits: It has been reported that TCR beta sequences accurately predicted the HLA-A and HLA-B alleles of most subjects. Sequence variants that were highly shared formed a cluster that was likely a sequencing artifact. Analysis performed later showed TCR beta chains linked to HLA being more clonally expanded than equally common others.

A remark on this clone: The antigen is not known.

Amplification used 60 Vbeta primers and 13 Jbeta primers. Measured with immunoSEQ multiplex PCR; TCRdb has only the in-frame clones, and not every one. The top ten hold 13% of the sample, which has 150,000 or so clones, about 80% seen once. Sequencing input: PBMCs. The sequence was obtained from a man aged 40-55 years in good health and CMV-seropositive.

CDR3 DNA sequence: TGTGCCAGCAGCCCTGGACTTTCAGATACGCAGTATTTT. Translation gives CASSPGLSDTQYF. This chain uses TRBV11-3 with TRBJ2-3, with D possibly matching TRBD2 (5 bases). Trimming stripped 5 bases from V and 4 bases from J, with 10 bases between. There are 13 residues in the CDR3. The germline CDR1 and CDR2 sequences are SGHNT and YENEEA.